A single sample is the source of the 19 T cell receptor beta chains below, sequenced in a study of T cell repertoires in cytomegalovirus infection. A single record per CDR3 protein comes from TCRdb applying MiXCR to the reads. The sample carries some 800,000 distinct CDR3 sequences, 25% to 30% recorded once. Antigens of these TCRs are unknown. Specimen: cultured CD8+ T cells from PBMCs, collected from culture after CMV antigen stimulation. Receptors were obtained from a human donor in good health (CMV status not recorded). Some clones in this sample may be carry-over from other donors' samples.

The CDR3 DNA reads TGTGCCAGCAGCTTGGCGGAGGGAACTGACGGAGACTATGGCTACACCTTC. This encodes CASSLAEGTDGDYGYTF. The rearrangement links TRBV5-6 to TRBJ1-2; no definite D call. V lost 0 bases, J lost 3 bases, and 18 bases lay in between. Germline CDR1 is SGHDT and CDR2 is YYEEEE. CDR3 size: 17 residues.

V usage is TRBV20-1 and J usage is TRBJ1-1; TRBD1 aligns across 7 bases. Germline V CDR1 and CDR2: DFQATT, SNEGSKA (reference sequence). This CDR3 contains 11 residues. Germline trimming cut 5 bases from V and 7 bases from J; bases unmatched to any gene: 4. DNA for the CDR3: TGCAGTGCTCCGACAGGGATTGAAGCTTTCTTT. Residues: CSAPTGIEAFF.

The chain carries TRBV5-3 and TRBJ1-1; 10 bases align to TRBD1. TRBV5-3 counts as an open reading frame of uncertain function. Unmatched junction bases numbered 14, after V lost 6 bases and J lost 3 bases. The CDR3 is made up of 17 amino acids. DNA for the CDR3: TGTGCCAGAACCAGACTAGCCCCCGGGACAGGGGACACTGAAGCTTTCTTT. This sequence encodes CARTRLAPGTGDTEAFF.

Turning to this clonotype: It may be a read error: a sequence one base away is much more abundant. This chain uses TRBV6-6 with TRBJ1-2, with a possible D match to TRBD1 (5 bases). The length of the CDR3 is 15 residues. Germline CDR1 reads MNHNY; CDR2 reads SVGAGI (reference sequence). Trimming removed 11 bases from V and 7 bases from J, with 26 bases in between. The CDR3 DNA reads TGTGCCGGCACCTCATCCCGAGACAGCCTACTTGGCTACACCTTC. Translated: CAGTSSRDSLLGYTF.

The rearrangement joins TRBV6-1 to TRBJ2-7; the D is unclear. This CDR3 spans 14 amino acids. V was trimmed by 3 bases and J by 5 bases, leaving 14 bases between them. The germline V gene encodes CDR1 MNHNS and CDR2 SASEGT. This CDR3 reads CASSDRASKDEQYF. The CDR3 DNA is TGTGCCAGCAGTGATCGTGCCTCGAAAGACGAGCAGTACTTC.

The chain joins TRBV7-3 to TRBJ2-5; the D gene is possibly TRBD2 (6 bases). The V and J ends lost 2 bases and 5 bases respectively, with 12 bases between them. CDR1 is SGHTA, CDR2 FQGTGA, per germline. The CDR3 sequence is 14 residues long. CDR3 DNA: TGTGCCAGCAGCTTAGGAGGGATGAGGGAGACCCAGTACTTC. Amino acids: CASSLGGMRETQYF. The whole variable domain, remainder taken from reference TRBV7-3 and TRBJ2-5, is GAGVSQTPSNKVTEKGKYVELRCDPISGHTALYWYRQSLGQGPEFLIYFQGTGAADDSGLPNDRFFAVRPEGSVSTLKIQRTERGDSAVYLCASSLGGMRETQYFGPGTRLLVL.

The chain combines TRBV6-6 with TRBJ1-1; unclear D gene. V lost 7 bases and J lost 8, with 5 bases in between. The CDR3 is 9 residues long. CDR1 is MNHNY, CDR2 SVGAGI, per germline (reference sequence). The CDR3 loop reads CASIPEAFF. CDR3 bases: TGTGCCAGCATCCCCGAAGCTTTCTTT.

This clonotype was counted only a few times. CDR3 nucleotides: TGTGCCAGCAGTTACGACGAGGGGACAGATACGCAGTATTTT. Its translation: CASSYDEGTDTQYF. The V call is TRBV6-2 or TRBV6-3, the J call TRBJ2-3, with D perhaps TRBD1 or TRBD2 (5 bases each). V was clipped by 2 bases and J by 3 bases, with 9 bases between them. From germline, CDR1 is MNHEY and CDR2 SVGEGT. This CDR3 contains 14 residues.

J is TRBJ2-2 and V is TRBV27; weak D call: TRBD1 (5 bases). Germline CDR1 MNHEY, CDR2 SMNVEV (reference sequence). The CDR3 runs to 15 residues. Trimming shortened V by 0 bases and J by 4 bases, and 9 bases separated the two germline ends. CDR3 nucleotides: TGTGCCAGCAGTTTATCGCAGGGTTTCACCGGGGAGCTGTTTTTT. Translating gives CASSLSQGFTGELFF.

The rearrangement joins TRBV27 to TRBJ2-7; D is ambiguous. Germline V lookup: CDR1 MNHEY, CDR2 SMNVEV (reference sequence). There are 13 residues in the CDR3. Trimming left V 4 bases short and J 1 base short, with 8 bases between. CDR3 sequence (DNA): TGTGCCAGCAGTTCCACAGCGTCCTACGAGCAGTACTTC. It specifies CASSSTASYEQYF.

This clonotype showed up just a few times. The chain is built from TRBV11-2 and TRBJ2-1, with TRBD2 identical over 8 bases. CDR3 length: 15 residues. The germline gives CDR1 SGHAT, CDR2 FQNNGV. The trim removed 4 bases at V and 4 bases at J, leaving 6 bases unmatched. The CDR3 protein is CASSSGRGEYNEQFF. CDR3 DNA: TGTGCCAGCAGCTCCGGGCGGGGGGAATACAATGAGCAGTTCTTC.

This clonotype appeared once. The chain uses TRBV24-1 and TRBJ2-7; D is uncertain. The germline gives CDR1 KGHDR, CDR2 SFDVKD. The CDR3 covers 13 residues. With 1 base removed from V and 6 bases from J, the gap between germline ends came to 9 bases. CDR3 loop: CATSDLRTGEQYV. Here the CDR3 DNA reads TGTGCCACCAGTGATTTACGGACCGGCGAGCAGTACGTC.

In its sample, this clonotype was seen a few times. The chain couples TRBV5-6 to TRBJ1-5; 8 positions agree with TRBD1. The CDR3 covers 15 residues. Germline V CDR1 and CDR2: SGHDT, YYEEEE. V lost 4 bases, J lost 6 bases, and 9 bases stayed unmatched. The CDR3 bases are TGTGCCAGCAGCATCGGGATTACAGGGGGTCAGCCCCAGCATTTT. Translated, it gives CASSIGITGGQPQHF. Using reference TRBV5-6 and TRBJ1-5 for the parts outside the CDR3, the full variable domain is DAGVTQSPTHLIKTRGQQVTLRCSPKSGHDTVSWYQQALGQGPQFIFQYYEEEERQRGNFPDRFSGHQFPNYSSELNVNALLLGDSALYLCASSIGITGGQPQHFGDGTRLSIL.

This chain links TRBV27 with TRBJ2-1; the match to TRBD2 covers 14 bases. The CDR3 covers 15 residues. Germline CDR1 MNHEY, CDR2 SMNVEV (reference sequence). Trimming removed 6 bases from V and 5 bases from J; junction bases left unmatched: 3. In nucleotides, the CDR3 is TGTGCCAGCAGGCTGGGACTAGCGGGGGACAATGAGCAGTTCTTC. Protein product: CASRLGLAGDNEQFF.

This chain uses TRBV7-9 with TRBJ1-4, with 7 nucleotides matching TRBD1. Germline CDR1 is SEHNR and CDR2 is FQNEAQ (reference sequence). The CDR3 runs to 17 residues. The V segment lost 4 bases and the J segment 0 bases; nucleotides outside the gene matches: 8. The CDR3 DNA sequence: TGTGCCAGCAGCTCTCCGGGACAGCGGACAACTAATGAAAAACTGTTTTTT. It yields the protein CASSSPGQRTTNEKLFF.

About this clonotype: With a much larger clone just one base away, this may be a read error. The rearrangement uses TRBV7-2 and TRBJ1-1, with TRBD1 as a possible D gene (5 bases). The V gene lost 7 bases and the J gene lost 4 bases, with 25 bases spanning the gap. Germline values: CDR1 SGHTA, CDR2 FQGNSA. This CDR3 has 17 amino acids. CDR3 DNA sequence: TGTGCCAGCACCTTTGGGATGGGGCGCACTGGGGGCACTGAAGCTTTCTTT. Protein product: CASTFGMGRTGGTEAFF.

The CDR3 DNA follows: TGTGCCAGCAGCGGACAGGGTACTGGGGCCAACGTCCTGACTTTC. Translated: CASSGQGTGANVLTF. This chain joins TRBV9 and TRBJ2-6, with TRBD1 matching 7 bases. There are 15 residues in the CDR3. The V gene's germline CDR1 is SGDLS and CDR2 YYNGEE. V lost 3 bases to trimming and J lost 2 bases; unmatched junction nucleotides: 2. The entire variable domain, with the rest obtained from reference TRBV9 and TRBJ2-6, is as follows: DSGVTQTPKHLITATGQRVTLRCSPRSGDLSVYWYQQSLDQGLQFLIQYYNGEERAKGNILERFSAQQFPDLHSELNLSSLELGDSALYFCASSGQGTGANVLTFGAGSRLTVL.

This clonotype has a handful of counts. The chain has TRBV18 and TRBJ1-6, with D unresolved. Germline CDR1 reads KGHSH; CDR2 reads LQKENI. The CDR3 extends over 13 amino acids. V shed 2 bases and J shed 5 bases, with 4 bases lying between them. The CDR3 spells CASSPADNSPLHF. In nucleotides, the CDR3 is TGTGCCAGCTCACCAGCAGATAATTCACCCCTCCACTTT.

This chain joins TRBV7-9 and TRBJ1-2; TRBD1 is a possible D gene (6 bases). Germline CDR1 is SEHNR and CDR2 is FQNEAQ (reference sequence). The CDR3 covers 13 residues. The V end lost 1 base, the J end lost 4 bases, and 7 bases lay between the germline ends. The CDR3 coding sequence is TGTGCCAGCAGCTTAGGGGACATCTATGGCTACACCTTC. This codes for CASSLGDIYGYTF.